This T cell receptor (beta chain) was captured in a study of blood T cell repertoires in COVID-19 (dated by TCRdb to about 2020). Regarding the study in general: Samples covering the acute and convalescent phases of COVID-19 were provided by collaborators in the United States, Italy and Spain. Subjects who had been exposed to COVID-19, were actively infected with it, or had recovered from it provided the deeply sampled blood TCRbeta repertoires that made up the dataset. The repertoires were released in a freely available public database intended as a resource for research on the immune response to SARS-CoV-2. Where HLA class I and class II types were available, the types were taken from metadata supplied by the sample provider, not from assay-based typing. Samples were obtained from the ongoing ImmuneRACE study (first 160 participants) and from 1,000 to 1,500 subjects provided by 6 global collaborators. The material from the prospective study consisted of cDNA or gDNA derived from T cells, B-cell-depleted T cells, or PBMCs. Sample metadata almost always included a de-identified subject ID, COVID-19 status, age in years and sex. On the study overall, not on this receptor specifically: The quantity of clinical and demographic metadata differed by source and by participant and was supplied without curation.

From V the trimming removes 10 bases and from J it removes 4 bases, while the gene matches leave 16 bases of the junction unaccounted for. The CDR3 measures 15 amino acids from cysteine to phenylalanine. Solely the CDR3 DNA is kept, with 45 bases framed from the first base. From a lookup of the germline V gene, CDR1 and CDR2 are MNHEY and SVGAGI. Collaborating institutions collected whole blood in K2EDTA tubes following their own protocols. Collaborator samples were shipped for TCRbeta analysis as frozen whole blood, isolated PBMCs, or DNA extracted from either sample type. TCRbeta CDR3 regions were amplified from genomic DNA using the immunoSEQ Assay, a bias-controlled multiplex PCR. In the source study's methods: The number of nucleated cells in each sample was estimated by amplification of reference gene primers within the assay. To quantify the absolute abundance of each unique TCRbeta CDR3 rearrangement, sequence reads were collapsed and filtered. For each sample, productive Simpson clonality was calculated by taking the square root of Simpson's diversity index across productive rearrangements. TCRdb obtained this table from immuneACCESS and retained in-frame rearrangements with V and J assigned. These tables miss some clones; where compared with another copy, unresolved V genes account for less than half of the shortfall, and the remainder is unexplained. V and J calls plus clone size are reproduced from that table; the DNA served to infer D and trimming. Present in this sample are 17,000 or so clones, 81% of which were seen just once. The ten biggest clones cover over 11% of the sample.

Points on this clone: It has no known antigen specificity. Base-call qualities are not available, and no considerably larger clone is one nucleotide away.

Input material: peripheral blood. The V and J genes are TRBV6-5 and TRBJ2-7; TRBD2 agrees with 7 junctional bases. This clonotype originated in a man in his forties or fifties with active or convalescent COVID-19. CDR3 sequence: CATTLGLADLYEQYF. The DNA reads TGTGCCACCACCCTGGGGCTAGCGGACTTATACGAGCAGTACTTC.